One T cell receptor (beta chain) is described in this entry. As yet, its antigen is unknown. Under the ViraFEST assay, PBMC were stimulated with viral peptide pools so that antigen-specific CD4+ T cells expanded. Sequencing was performed afterwards. It was after approximately 11 days of culture that CD4+ T cells were isolated. All study participants received two doses of BNT162b2 or mRNA-1273 vaccine. Sequencing was performed with immunoSEQ multiplex PCR; in TCRdb, only in-frame clones are kept and a portion is missing. In the table there are approximately 28,000 clones, about 75% of which are singletons. The V and J ends lost 0 bases and 6 bases respectively, with 8 bases between them. CDR3 length: 13 residues. This entry comes from a study of vaccination effects on CD4 cells after COVID-19.

The source material was CD4+ T cells from PBMCs cultured with SARS-CoV-2 spike peptides, sampled after COVID-19 vaccination. This receptor was taken from a human donor who received a COVID-19 vaccine. Some clones in this sample may be carry-over from other donors' samples. The rearrangement joins TRBV12-3 or TRBV12-4 to TRBJ1-1; D not certain. The CDR3 here is CASSLAYSAEAFF. The CDR3 DNA follows: TGTGCCAGCAGTTTAGCCTATAGCGCTGAAGCTTTCTTT.